A selection of T cell receptor beta chains follows, all from one sample in a study of shared clonotypes between healthy human individuals. TCRdb's table, derived via immunoSEQ multiplex PCR, lists solely in-frame clones and lacks some. Of just over 2,000,000 clones listed, 90% to 95% were seen once; the top ten hold roughly 0.13%. The specimen was naive CD4+ T cells sorted from blood. These receptors all come from a man younger than 30 in good health. Both conserved end residues are part of each CDR3.

15 TRBV28 CASSRSGGGTDTQYF
18 TRBV7-2 CASSLRSPLGGMNTEAFF
13 TRBV25-1 CASTTSGYNEQFF
13 TRBV5-6 CASSRGVNQPQHF
11 TRBV28 CASSRGTEAFF
16 TRBV2 CASVPYVTGFGNTIYF
17 TRBV15 CATSREGWGLPGKEQYF
14 TRBV30 CAWNRRGRQETQYF
13 TRBV6-1 CASSGGTAYGYTF
17 TRBV4-1 CASSQDRDGGAKNIQYF
13 TRBV5-6 CASSFRASYEQYF
13 TRBV10-2 CASMTQYQETQYF
16 TRBV5-1 CASSPRTGTYNSPLHF
13 TRBV6-5 CASQGTPGEKLFF
15 TRBV11-2 CASSRTGDSYNEQFF
13 TRBV10-3 CAISESPTGELFF
17 TRBV5-1 CASSYSRVRDTDNEQFF
15 TRBV19 CASSPRGELDSPLHF
15 TRBV2 CASSVIMGGTYGYTF
13 TRBV10-3 CAISDGTVYEQYF
16 TRBV10-3 CAISESGGGNTGELFF
15 TRBV5-1 CASSLGQTQRHEQYF
15 TRBV7-2 CASSLNRGRYNEQFF
14 TRBV13 CASSSRRGGYEQYF
14 TRBV6-5 CASSYSTQYNEQFF
11 TRBV27 CASGTAGGYTF
13 TRBV5-6 CASSFYKGNTIYF
14 TRBV10-2 CATWGRDRVREQYF
14 TRBV7-6 CASSPAGGGETQYF
13 TRBV15 CATSRDMGSPLHF
14 TRBV30 CAWSASLMNTEAFF
15 TRBV5-6 CASSLAQTLDYGYTF